The sample holds a few counts of the clone carrying this TCR beta chain. These data come from a study of shared clonotypes between healthy human individuals. The repertoire was sequenced with immunoSEQ multiplex PCR; TCRdb's copy has only in-frame clones and lacks some. The table shows more than 2 million clones, with 90% to 97% occurring only once. Trimming stripped 1 base from V and 3 bases from J, with 13 bases between. The germline V gene encodes CDR1 SQVTM and CDR2 ANQGSEA. The CDR3 has 15 residues. Input material: naive CD4+ T cells sorted from blood. Regarding subset: CD45RA+ positively selected. The source of this sequence is a man between 18 and 29 years old in good health. The chain combines TRBV29-1 with TRBJ1-3; unclear D gene. As DNA, the CDR3 is TGCAGCGTTGAAGGGGCCTCCACCTTTGGAAACACCATATATTTT. It encodes CSVEGASTFGNTIYF. The whole variable domain, filled in from reference TRBV29-1 and TRBJ1-3, reads SAVISQKPSRDICQRGTSLTIQCQVDSQVTMMFWYRQQPGQSLTLIATANQGSEATYESGFVIDKFPISRPNLTFSTLTVSNMSPEDSSIYLCSVEGASTFGNTIYFGEGSWLTVV.